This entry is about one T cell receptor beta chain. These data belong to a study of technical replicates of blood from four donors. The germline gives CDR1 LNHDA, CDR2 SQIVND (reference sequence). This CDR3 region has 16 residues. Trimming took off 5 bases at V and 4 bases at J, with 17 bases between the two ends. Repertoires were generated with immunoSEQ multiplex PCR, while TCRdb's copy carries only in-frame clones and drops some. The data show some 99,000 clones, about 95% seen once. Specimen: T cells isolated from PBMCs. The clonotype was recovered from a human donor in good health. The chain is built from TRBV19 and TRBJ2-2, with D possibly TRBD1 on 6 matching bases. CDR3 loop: CASSSLGAKGTGELFF. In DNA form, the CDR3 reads TGTGCCAGTAGTTCTTTGGGGGCCAAGGGCACCGGGGAGCTGTTTTTT.